Each of the 18 T cell receptor beta chains below was sequenced from the same sample in a study of cytomegalovirus exposure and HLA in healthy donors. 60 Vbeta and 13 Jbeta primers were used in PCR. Method: immunoSEQ multiplex PCR; TCRdb's copy keeps in-frame clones and lacks some. The repertoire includes around 90,000 clones, 81% of them detected once, and 10% sits in the top ten. The source material was PBMCs. The receptors come from a human donor in good health.

This clone was seen more than once but under ten times. V gene TRBV2 combines with J gene TRBJ1-1; D might be TRBD1 (5 bases). The CDR3 extends over 14 amino acids. Germline values: CDR1 SNHLY, CDR2 FYNNEI. The V end was cut by 7 bases, the J end by 0 bases, with 12 bases between. The CDR3 protein is CASMPGEVNTEAFF. In DNA form, the CDR3 reads TGTGCCAGCATGCCGGGGGAGGTGAACACTGAAGCTTTCTTT.

The rearrangement uses TRBV7-6 and TRBJ1-5, with 7 bases matching TRBD1. The ends lost 5 bases at V and 2 bases at J; junction bases unmatched: 9. The CDR3 length is 16 residues. The germline gives CDR1 SGHVS, CDR2 FNYEAQ. The CDR3 DNA reads as TGTGCCAGCAGCCCCCGACAGGGCTCGGGCAATCAGCCCCAGCATTTT. This codes for CASSPRQGSGNQPQHF.

J is TRBJ2-7 and V is TRBV2; D uncertain. Deletions cut 5 bases from V and 6 bases from J, with 20 bases between. This CDR3 spans 15 amino acids. CDR1 is SNHLY and CDR2 is FYNNEI in the germline V gene. The DNA for the CDR3 is TGTGCCAGCAGTCGTGAATCCGGAGTCTCCAGCGAGCAGTACTTC. Translation gives CASSRESGVSSEQYF.

The genes are TRBV7-9 and TRBJ2-3, with D maybe TRBD1 (5 bases). CDR1 is SEHNR, CDR2 FQNEAQ, per germline (reference sequence). The CDR3 loop spans 14 amino acids. Trimming cost V 5 bases and J 0 bases, with 9 bases left between them. CDR3 region: CASSPRQSTDTQYF. The CDR3 nucleotides are TGTGCCAGCAGCCCCCGACAGAGCACAGATACGCAGTATTTT.

This chain connects TRBV19 to TRBJ1-6; 9 bases map to TRBD1. Germline values: CDR1 LNHDA, CDR2 SQIVND (reference sequence). The CDR3 sequence is 14 residues long. With 7 bases clipped from V and 7 bases from J, the junction kept 5 bases outside the gene matches. As DNA, the CDR3 is TGTGCCAGTACACAGGGGGCGGTAAATTCACCCCTCCACTTT. Protein product: CASTQGAVNSPLHF.

The chain carries TRBV6-4 and TRBJ2-7; D unresolved. Trimming cost V 2 bases and J 6 bases, with 5 bases left between them. CDR1 and CDR2 (germline): MRHNA, SNTAGT. This CDR3 is 11 amino acids long. The CDR3 DNA sequence: TGTGCCAGCAGTGACAGCGCCGAGCAGTACTTC. Encoded protein: CASSDSAEQYF.

This clone has just one count. This chain connects TRBV28 to TRBJ2-1; D is perhaps TRBD2 (6 bases). Trimming pared 5 bases from V and 7 bases from J, leaving 15 bases between. The germline V gene has CDR1 MDHEN and CDR2 SYDVKM. CDR3 length: 14 residues. The DNA of the CDR3 is TGTGCCAGCAGTGTCGGGAGATCCGGGAATGAGCAGTTCTTC. Translating gives CASSVGRSGNEQFF. The whole variable domain, filled in from reference TRBV28 and TRBJ2-1, reads DVKVTQSSRYLVKRTGEKVFLECVQDMDHENMFWYRQDPGLGLRLIYFSYDVKMKEKGDIPEGYSVSREKKERFSLILESASTNQTSMYLCASSVGRSGNEQFFGPGTRLTVL.

V gene TRBV7-2 combines with J gene TRBJ2-3, with TRBD2 matching 7 bases. V was clipped by 2 bases and J by 6 bases; unmatched bases: 2. The germline V gene encodes CDR1 SGHTA and CDR2 FQGNSA. This CDR3 is 13 amino acids long. This CDR3 reads CASSLLTSDTQYF. Written as DNA, the CDR3 is TGTGCCAGCAGCTTACTGACTAGCGATACGCAGTATTTT.

The chain carries TRBV27 and TRBJ1-1; 11 nucleotides line up with TRBD1. The CDR3 has 15 amino acids. V lost 5 bases, J lost 10 bases, and 12 bases stayed unmatched. The germline gives CDR1 MNHEY, CDR2 SMNVEV (reference sequence). The chain's CDR3 is CASSPRDRGFPRAFF. The DNA for the CDR3 is TGTGCCAGCAGTCCGCGGGACAGGGGGTTTCCGCGAGCTTTCTTT.

This chain connects TRBV7-9 to TRBJ2-7; 7 bases are a match to TRBD2. Germline V gene sequence: CDR1 SEHNR, CDR2 FQNEAQ (reference sequence). J was trimmed by 2 bases and V by 3 bases; bases with no gene match: 1. This CDR3 is 13 amino acids long. CDR3 DNA: TGTGCCAGCAGCTTTGGGGGGGCCTACGAGCAGTACTTC. Translating gives CASSFGGAYEQYF.

This chain joins TRBV7-3 and TRBJ2-2; 8 bases fit TRBD1. The CDR3 spans 14 residues. Germline V CDR1 and CDR2: SGHTA, FQGTGA. The V and J ends lost 4 bases and 4 bases, in that order; junction bases with no gene match: 2. The CDR3 sequence: CASSSGTGTGELFF. The CDR3 nucleotides read TGTGCCAGCAGCTCCGGGACAGGCACCGGGGAGCTGTTTTTT.

The V gene is TRBV7-2, the J gene TRBJ1-2, with D hard to call. Germline V gene sequence: CDR1 SGHTA, CDR2 FQGNSA. This CDR3 spans 12 amino acids. V lost 3 bases to trimming and J lost 4 bases, with 6 bases between them. The CDR3 sequence: CASSLASYGYTF. For the CDR3, the DNA is TGTGCCAGCAGCTTGGCCAGCTATGGCTACACCTTC.

This chain joins TRBV5-4 and TRBJ2-1; the D gene is possibly TRBD2 (5 bases). V dropped 4 bases and J dropped 3 bases, with 17 bases sitting between them. CDR1 and CDR2 from the germline V gene are SGHNT and YYREEE (reference sequence). This CDR3 has 16 amino acids. CDR3: CASSPSSKSLYNEQFF. The CDR3 DNA reads as TGTGCCAGCAGCCCTTCTAGCAAATCCCTCTACAATGAGCAGTTCTTC.

V usage is TRBV27 and J usage is TRBJ2-1; 9 bases line up with TRBD2. This CDR3 region has 12 residues. Per germline, CDR1 MNHEY and CDR2 SMNVEV (reference sequence). The junction had 4 bases not matched to a gene; V was cut back by 9 bases and J by 7 bases. CDR3 sequence (DNA): TGTGCCAGTATAGCGGGAGATAATGAGCAGTTCTTC. This translates into CASIAGDNEQFF.

The rearrangement joins TRBV5-4 to TRBJ2-7; 8 nucleotides match TRBD2. The ends lost 2 bases at V and 4 bases at J; junction bases unmatched: 5. Germline CDR1 and CDR2: SGHNT and YYREEE (reference sequence). The CDR3 length is 14 residues. DNA for the CDR3: TGTGCCAGCAGCTTTACGGCGGGAGGTTACGAGCAGTACTTC. This codes for CASSFTAGGYEQYF.

V and J are TRBV28 and TRBJ2-7; 7 bases fit TRBD1. The junction had 5 bases not matched to a gene; V was cut back by 6 bases and J by 6 bases. The CDR3 extends over 12 amino acids. CDR1 is MDHEN, CDR2 SYDVKM, per germline. This CDR3 is CASRLNRGEQYF. The DNA for the CDR3 is TGTGCCAGCAGGCTTAACAGGGGCGAGCAGTACTTC. The full variable domain, in which reference TRBV28 and TRBJ2-7 provide the parts outside the CDR3, is DVKVTQSSRYLVKRTGEKVFLECVQDMDHENMFWYRQDPGLGLRLIYFSYDVKMKEKGDIPEGYSVSREKKERFSLILESASTNQTSMYLCASRLNRGEQYFGPGTRLTVT.

The chain links TRBV2 to TRBJ1-5; D uncertain. The V gene's germline CDR1 is SNHLY and CDR2 FYNNEI. CDR3 size: 12 residues. The V gene lost 8 bases and the J gene lost 3 bases, with 8 bases spanning the gap. CDR3 region: CASGAINQPQHF. The CDR3 nucleotides read TGTGCCAGCGGAGCTATCAATCAGCCCCAGCATTTT.

The chain carries TRBV10-3 and TRBJ2-3; 7 bases agree with TRBD2. J was trimmed by 0 bases and V by 3 bases; bases with no gene match: 3. Per germline, CDR1 ENHRY and CDR2 SYGVKD. The CDR3 runs to 15 residues. For the CDR3, the DNA is TGTGCCATCAGTGAAACTAGCGTTAGCACAGATACGCAGTATTTT. Protein: CAISETSVSTDTQYF.